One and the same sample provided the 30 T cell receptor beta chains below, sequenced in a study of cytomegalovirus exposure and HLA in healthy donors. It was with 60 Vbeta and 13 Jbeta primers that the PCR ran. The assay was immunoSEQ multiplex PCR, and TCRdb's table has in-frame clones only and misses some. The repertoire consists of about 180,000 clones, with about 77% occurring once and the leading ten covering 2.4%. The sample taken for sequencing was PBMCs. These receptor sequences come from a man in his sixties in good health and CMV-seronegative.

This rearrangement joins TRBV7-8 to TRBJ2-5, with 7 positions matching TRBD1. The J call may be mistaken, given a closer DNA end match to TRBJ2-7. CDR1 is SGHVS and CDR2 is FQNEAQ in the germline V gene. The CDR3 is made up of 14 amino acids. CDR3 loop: CASSLLGQSYEQYF. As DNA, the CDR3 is TGTGCCAGCAGCCTATTGGGACAGTCCTACGAGCAGTACTTC.

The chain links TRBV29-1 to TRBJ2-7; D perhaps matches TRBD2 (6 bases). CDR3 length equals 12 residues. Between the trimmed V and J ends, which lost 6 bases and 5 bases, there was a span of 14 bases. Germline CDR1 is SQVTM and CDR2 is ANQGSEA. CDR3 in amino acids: CSVGQGGNEQYF. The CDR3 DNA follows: TGCAGCGTGGGCCAGGGAGGCAACGAGCAGTACTTC.

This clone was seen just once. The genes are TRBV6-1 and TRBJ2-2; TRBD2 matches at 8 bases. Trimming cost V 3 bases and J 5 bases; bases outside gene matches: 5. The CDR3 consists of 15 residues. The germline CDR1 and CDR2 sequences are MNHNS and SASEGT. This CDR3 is CASSDRGGVTGELFF. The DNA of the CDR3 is TGTGCCAGCAGTGACCGGGGGGGTGTTACCGGGGAGCTGTTTTTT.

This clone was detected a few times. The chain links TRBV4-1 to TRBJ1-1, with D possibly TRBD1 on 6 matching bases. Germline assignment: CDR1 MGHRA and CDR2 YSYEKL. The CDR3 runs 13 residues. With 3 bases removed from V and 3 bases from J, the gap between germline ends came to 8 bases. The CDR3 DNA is TGCGCCAGCAGCCAGAGGGGGTACACTGAAGCTTTCTTT. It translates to CASSQRGYTEAFF.

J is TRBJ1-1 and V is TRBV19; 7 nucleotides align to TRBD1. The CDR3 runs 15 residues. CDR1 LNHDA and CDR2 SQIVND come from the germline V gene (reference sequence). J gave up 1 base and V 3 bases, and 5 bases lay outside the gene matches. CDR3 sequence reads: CASSIPGTANTEAFF. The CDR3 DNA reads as TGTGCCAGTAGTATCCCCGGGACAGCGAACACTGAAGCTTTCTTT.

CDR3 bases: TGTGCCAGCAGCTTGGGATACAACAATCAGCCCCAGCATTTT. Its protein product is CASSLGYNNQPQHF. The chain couples TRBV5-8 to TRBJ1-5; D not resolved. Between the trimmed V and J ends, which lost 0 bases and 3 bases, there was a span of 7 bases. CDR1 and CDR2 (germline): SGHTS, YDEGEE. This CDR3 is built from 14 residues.

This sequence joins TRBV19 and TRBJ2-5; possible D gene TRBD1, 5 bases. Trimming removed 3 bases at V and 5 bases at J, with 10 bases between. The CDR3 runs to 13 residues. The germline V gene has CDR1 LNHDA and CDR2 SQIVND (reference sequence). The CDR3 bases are TGTGCCAGTAGTATGTCGCAGGGTGAGACCCAGTACTTC. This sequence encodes CASSMSQGETQYF.

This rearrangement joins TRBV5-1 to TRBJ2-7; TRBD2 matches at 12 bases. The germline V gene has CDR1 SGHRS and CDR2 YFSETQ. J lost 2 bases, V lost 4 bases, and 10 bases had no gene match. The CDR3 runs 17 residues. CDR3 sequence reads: CASSRGLAGLETYEQYF. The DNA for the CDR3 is TGCGCCAGCAGCAGAGGACTAGCGGGATTGGAAACCTACGAGCAGTACTTC.

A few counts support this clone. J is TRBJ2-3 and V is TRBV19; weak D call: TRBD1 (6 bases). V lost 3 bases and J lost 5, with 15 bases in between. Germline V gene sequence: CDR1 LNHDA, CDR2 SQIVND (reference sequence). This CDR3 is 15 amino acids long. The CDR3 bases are TGTGCCAGTAGTATTGGGGGCCAGCGGAGAGATACGCAGTATTTT. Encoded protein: CASSIGGQRRDTQYF.

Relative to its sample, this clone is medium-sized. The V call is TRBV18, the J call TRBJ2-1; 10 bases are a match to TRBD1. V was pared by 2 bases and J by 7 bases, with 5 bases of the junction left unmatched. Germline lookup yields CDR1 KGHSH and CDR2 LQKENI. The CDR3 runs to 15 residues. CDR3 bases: TGTGCCAGCTCACCAGCGGACAGGGGGGGAAATGAGCAGTTCTTC. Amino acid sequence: CASSPADRGGNEQFF.

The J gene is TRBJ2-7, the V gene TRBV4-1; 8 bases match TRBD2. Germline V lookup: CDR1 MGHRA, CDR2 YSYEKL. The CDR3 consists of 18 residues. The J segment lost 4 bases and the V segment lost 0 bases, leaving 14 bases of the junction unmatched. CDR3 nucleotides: TGCGCCAGCAGCCAAGATAGGATGGAGCGGGAGTCGGTTTACGAGCAGTACTTC. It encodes CASSQDRMERESVYEQYF.

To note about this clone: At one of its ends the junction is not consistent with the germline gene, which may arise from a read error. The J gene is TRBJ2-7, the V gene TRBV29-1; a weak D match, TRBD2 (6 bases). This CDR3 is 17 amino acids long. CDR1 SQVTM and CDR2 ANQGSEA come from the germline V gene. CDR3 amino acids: CSVEGVSRGGLSYEQYF. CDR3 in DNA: TGCAGCGTGGAAGGGGTATCGAGGGGAGGCCTTTCCTACGAGCAGTACTTC.

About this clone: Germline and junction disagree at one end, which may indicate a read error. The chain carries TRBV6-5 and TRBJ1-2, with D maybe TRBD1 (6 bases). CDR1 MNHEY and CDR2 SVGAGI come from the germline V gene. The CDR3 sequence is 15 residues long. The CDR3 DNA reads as TGTGCCAGCAGTAAGCAGAACAGGGCCTCCTATGGCTACCCCTTC. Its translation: CASSKQNRASYGYPF.

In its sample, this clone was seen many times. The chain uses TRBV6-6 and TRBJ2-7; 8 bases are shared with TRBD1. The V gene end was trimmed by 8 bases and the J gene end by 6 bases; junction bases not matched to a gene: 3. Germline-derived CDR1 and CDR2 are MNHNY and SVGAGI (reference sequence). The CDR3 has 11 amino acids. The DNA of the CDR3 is TGTGCCAGCGGTACAGGGGGCGAGCAGTACTTC. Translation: CASGTGGEQYF.

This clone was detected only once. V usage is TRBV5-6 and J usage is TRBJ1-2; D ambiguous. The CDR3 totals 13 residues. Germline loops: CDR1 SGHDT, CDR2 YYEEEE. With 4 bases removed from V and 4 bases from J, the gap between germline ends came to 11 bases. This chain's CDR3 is CASSTNEGYGYTF. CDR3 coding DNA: TGTGCCAGCAGCACTAATGAGGGCTATGGCTACACCTTC.

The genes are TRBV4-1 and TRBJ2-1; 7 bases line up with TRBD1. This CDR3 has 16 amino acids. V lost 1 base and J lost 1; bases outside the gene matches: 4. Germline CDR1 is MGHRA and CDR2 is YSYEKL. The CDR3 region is CASSQGQGWSYNEQFF. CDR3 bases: TGCGCCAGCAGCCAAGGACAGGGATGGTCCTACAATGAGCAGTTCTTC.

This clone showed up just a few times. Here the CDR3 DNA reads TGTGCCACCAGCAGAGACAGGTACTCTGGGGAGACCCAGTACTTC. As protein: CATSRDRYSGETQYF. The genes are TRBV15 and TRBJ2-5; D gene unclear. Germline V CDR1 and CDR2: LNHNV, YYDKDF (reference sequence). V gave up 0 bases and J gave up 5 bases, with 13 bases separating them. This CDR3 has 15 amino acids.

CDR3 loop: CASSPGVGRGDREQYF. CDR3 nucleotides: TGTGCCAGCTCACCAGGAGTGGGCAGGGGAGATCGCGAGCAGTACTTC. The chain uses TRBV18 and TRBJ2-7; maybe TRBD1 (6 bases). The germline V and J ends were trimmed by 2 bases and 6 bases, with 20 bases remaining between them. The CDR3 has 16 amino acids. CDR1 is KGHSH, CDR2 LQKENI, per germline.

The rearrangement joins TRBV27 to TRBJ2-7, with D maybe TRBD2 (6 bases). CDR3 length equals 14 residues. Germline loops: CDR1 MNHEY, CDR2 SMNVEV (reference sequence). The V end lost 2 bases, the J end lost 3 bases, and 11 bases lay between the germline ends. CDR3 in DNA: TGTGCCAGCAGTTTAGCTAGCGCCAACTACGAGCAGTACTTC. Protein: CASSLASANYEQYF.

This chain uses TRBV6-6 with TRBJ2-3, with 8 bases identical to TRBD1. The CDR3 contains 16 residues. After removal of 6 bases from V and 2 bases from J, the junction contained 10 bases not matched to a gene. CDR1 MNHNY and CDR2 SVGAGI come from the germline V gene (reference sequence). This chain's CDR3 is CASSLGAGGSTDTQYF. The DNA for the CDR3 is TGTGCCAGCAGCCTTGGGGCAGGGGGCTCCACAGATACGCAGTATTTT.

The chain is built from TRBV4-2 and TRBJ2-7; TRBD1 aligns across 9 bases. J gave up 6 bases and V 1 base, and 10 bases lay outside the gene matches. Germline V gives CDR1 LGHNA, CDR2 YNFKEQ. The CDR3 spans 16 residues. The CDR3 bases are TGTGCCAGCAGCCAAGCCTCCAGGACAGGGGCAAGCGAGCAGTACTTC. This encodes CASSQASRTGASEQYF.

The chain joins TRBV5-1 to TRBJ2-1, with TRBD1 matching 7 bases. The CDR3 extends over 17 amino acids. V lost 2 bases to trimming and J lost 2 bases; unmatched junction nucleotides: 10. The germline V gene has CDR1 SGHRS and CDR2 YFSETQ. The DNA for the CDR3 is TGCGCCAGCAGCTTTGGCCCTCGACAGGGTGCCTACAATGAGCAGTTCTTC. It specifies CASSFGPRQGAYNEQFF.

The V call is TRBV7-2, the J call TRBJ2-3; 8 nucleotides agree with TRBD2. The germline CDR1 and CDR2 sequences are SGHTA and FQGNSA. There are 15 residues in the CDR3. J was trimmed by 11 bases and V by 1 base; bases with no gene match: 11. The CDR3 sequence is CASSLEGSGTGGQYF. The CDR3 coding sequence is TGTGCCAGCAGCTTAGAAGGTAGCGGGACGGGGGGGCAGTATTTT.

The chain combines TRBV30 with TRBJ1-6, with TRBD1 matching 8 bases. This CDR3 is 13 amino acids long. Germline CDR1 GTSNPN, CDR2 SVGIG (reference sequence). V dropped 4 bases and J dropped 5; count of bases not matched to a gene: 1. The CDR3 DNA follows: TGTGCCTGGAAGGACAGGGATAATTCACCCCTCCACTTT. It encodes CAWKDRDNSPLHF. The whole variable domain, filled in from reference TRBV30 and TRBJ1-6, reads SQTIHQWPATLVQPVGSPLSLECTVEGTSNPNLYWYRQAAGRGLQLLFYSVGIGQISSEVPQNLSASRPQDRQFILSSKKLLLSDSGFYLCAWKDRDNSPLHFGNGTRLTVT.

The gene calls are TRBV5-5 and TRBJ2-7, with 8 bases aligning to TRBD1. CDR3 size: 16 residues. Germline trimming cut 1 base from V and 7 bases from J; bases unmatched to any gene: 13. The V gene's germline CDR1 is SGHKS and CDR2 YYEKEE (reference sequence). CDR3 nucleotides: TGTGCCAGCAGCTTGTATTTGAACAGGGGGACGGATGAGCAGTACTTC. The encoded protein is CASSLYLNRGTDEQYF.

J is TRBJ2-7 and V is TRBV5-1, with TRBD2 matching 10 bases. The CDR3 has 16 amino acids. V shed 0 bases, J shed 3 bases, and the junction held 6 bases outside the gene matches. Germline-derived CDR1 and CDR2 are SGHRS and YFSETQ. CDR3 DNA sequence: TGCGCCAGCAGCTTGGCCGGTCTAGCGGGAGTCTACGAGCAGTACTTC. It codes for CASSLAGLAGVYEQYF.

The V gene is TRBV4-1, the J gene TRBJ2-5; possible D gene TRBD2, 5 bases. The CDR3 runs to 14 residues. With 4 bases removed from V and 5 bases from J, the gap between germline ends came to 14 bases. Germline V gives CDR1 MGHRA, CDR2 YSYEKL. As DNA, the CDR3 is TGCGCCAGCAGCCCACCGGAGAGAGGGGAGACCCAGTACTTC. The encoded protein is CASSPPERGETQYF.

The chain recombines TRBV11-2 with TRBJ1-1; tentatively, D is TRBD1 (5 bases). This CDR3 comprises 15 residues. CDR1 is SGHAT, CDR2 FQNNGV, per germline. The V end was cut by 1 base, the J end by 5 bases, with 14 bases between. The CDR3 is CASSLGAGIRTEAFF. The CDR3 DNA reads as TGTGCCAGCAGCTTAGGGGCAGGGATAAGGACTGAAGCTTTCTTT. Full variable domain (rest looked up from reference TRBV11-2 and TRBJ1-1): EAGVAQSPRYKIIEKRQSVAFWCNPISGHATLYWYQQILGQGPKLLIQFQNNGVVDDSQLPKDRFSAERLKGVDSTLKIQPAKLEDSAVYLCASSLGAGIRTEAFFGQGTRLTVV.

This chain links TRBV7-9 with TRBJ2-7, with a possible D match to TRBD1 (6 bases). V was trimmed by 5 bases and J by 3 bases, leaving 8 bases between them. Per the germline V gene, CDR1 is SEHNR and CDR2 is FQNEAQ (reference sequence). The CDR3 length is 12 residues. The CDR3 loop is CASSAQGYEQYF. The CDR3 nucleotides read TGTGCCAGCAGCGCACAGGGCTACGAGCAGTACTTC.

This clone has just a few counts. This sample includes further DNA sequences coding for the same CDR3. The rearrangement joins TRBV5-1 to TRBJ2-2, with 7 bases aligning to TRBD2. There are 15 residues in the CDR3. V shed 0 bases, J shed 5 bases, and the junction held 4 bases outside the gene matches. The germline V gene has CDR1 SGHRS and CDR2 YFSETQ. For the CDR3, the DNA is TGCGCCAGCAGCTTGGTGGGAGCGGGGACCGGGGAGCTGTTTTTT. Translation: CASSLVGAGTGELFF.